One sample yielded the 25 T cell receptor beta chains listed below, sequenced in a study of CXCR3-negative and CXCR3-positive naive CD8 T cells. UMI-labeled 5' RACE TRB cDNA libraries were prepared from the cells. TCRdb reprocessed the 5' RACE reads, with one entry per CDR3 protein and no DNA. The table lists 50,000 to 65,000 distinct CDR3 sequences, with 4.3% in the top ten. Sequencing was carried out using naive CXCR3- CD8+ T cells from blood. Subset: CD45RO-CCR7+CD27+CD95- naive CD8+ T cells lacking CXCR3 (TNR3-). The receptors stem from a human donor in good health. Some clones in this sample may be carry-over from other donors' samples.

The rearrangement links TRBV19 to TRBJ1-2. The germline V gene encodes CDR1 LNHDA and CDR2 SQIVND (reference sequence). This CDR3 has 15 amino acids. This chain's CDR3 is CASSIGTRSIYGYTF.

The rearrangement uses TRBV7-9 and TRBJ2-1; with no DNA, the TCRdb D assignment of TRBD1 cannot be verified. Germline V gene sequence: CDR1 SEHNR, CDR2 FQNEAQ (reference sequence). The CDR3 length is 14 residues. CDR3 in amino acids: CASSDPRSAVEQFF.

The CDR3: CASSFPSGGYNEQFF. The gene calls are TRBV12-3 or TRBV12-4 and TRBJ2-1; with no DNA, the TCRdb D assignment of TRBD2 cannot be verified. The CDR3 runs 15 residues.

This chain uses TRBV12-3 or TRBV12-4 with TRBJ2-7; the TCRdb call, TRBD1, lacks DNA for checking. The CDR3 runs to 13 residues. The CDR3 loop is CASSFPQGYEQYF.

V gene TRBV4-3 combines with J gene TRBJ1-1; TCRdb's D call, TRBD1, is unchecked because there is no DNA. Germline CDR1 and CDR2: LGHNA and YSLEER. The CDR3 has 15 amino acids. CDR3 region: CASSQDDREDTEAFF.

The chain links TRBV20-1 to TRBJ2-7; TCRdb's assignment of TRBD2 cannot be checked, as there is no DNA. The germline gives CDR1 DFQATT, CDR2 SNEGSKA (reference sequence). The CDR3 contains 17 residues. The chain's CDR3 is CSASSLGSEVTSYEQYF.

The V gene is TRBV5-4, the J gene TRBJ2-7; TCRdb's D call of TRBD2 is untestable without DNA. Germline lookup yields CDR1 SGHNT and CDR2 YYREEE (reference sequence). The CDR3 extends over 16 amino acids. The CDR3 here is CASSVPGLADPYEQYF.

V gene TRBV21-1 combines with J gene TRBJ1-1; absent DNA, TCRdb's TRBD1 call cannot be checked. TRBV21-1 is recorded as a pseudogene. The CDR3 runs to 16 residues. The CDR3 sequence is CASSAHWVGGVSEAFF.

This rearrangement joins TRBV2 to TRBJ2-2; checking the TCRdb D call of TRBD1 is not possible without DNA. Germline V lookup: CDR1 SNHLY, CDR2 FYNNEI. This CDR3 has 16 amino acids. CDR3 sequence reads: CASILDRAVDTGELFF.

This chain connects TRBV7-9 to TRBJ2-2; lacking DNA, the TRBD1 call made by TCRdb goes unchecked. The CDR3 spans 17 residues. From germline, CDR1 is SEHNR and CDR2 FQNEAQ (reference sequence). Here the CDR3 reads CASSALPGQTNTGELFF.

The chain's CDR3 is CSVEDSGGETQYF. This chain connects TRBV29-1 to TRBJ2-5; TCRdb's D call of TRBD1 is untestable without DNA. The germline gives CDR1 SQVTM, CDR2 ANQGSEA. The CDR3 is made up of 13 amino acids.

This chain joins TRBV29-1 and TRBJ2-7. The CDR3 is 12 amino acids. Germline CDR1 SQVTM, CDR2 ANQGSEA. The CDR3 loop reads CSVGVRDYELYF.

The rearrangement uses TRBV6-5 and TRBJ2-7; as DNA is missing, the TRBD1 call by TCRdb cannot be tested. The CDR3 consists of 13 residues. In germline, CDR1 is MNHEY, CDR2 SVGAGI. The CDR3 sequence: CASSPGTGYEQYF.

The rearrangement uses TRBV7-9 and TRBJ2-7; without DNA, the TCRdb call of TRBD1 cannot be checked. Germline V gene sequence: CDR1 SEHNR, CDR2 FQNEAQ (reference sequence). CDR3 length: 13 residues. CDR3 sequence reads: CASSPGTVWEQYF.

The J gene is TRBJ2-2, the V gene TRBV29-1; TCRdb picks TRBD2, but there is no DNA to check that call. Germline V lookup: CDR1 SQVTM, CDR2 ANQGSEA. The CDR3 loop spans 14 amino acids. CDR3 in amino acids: CSVAGGELGGELFF.

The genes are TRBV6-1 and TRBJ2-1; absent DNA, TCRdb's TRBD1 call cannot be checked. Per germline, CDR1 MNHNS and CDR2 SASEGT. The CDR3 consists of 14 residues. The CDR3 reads CASSAGQGPDEQFF.

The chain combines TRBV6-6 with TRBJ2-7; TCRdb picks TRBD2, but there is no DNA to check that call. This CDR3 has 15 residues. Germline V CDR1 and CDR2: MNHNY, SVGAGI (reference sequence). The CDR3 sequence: CASSYEGTLSYEQYF.

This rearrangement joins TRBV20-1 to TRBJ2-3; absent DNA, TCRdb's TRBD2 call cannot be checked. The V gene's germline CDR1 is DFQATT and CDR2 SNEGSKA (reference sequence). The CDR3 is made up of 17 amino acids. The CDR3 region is CSARDRGQRGYTDTQYF.

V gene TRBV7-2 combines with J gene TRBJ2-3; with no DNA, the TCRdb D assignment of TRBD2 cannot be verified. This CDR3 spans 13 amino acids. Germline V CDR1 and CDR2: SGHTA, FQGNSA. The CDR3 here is CASRLGGTDTQYF.

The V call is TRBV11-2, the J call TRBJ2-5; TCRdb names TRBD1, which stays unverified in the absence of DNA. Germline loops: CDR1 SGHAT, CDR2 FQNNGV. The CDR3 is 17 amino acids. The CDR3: CASSAPLLGRGGETQYF. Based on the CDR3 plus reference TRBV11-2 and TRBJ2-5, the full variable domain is EAGVAQSPRYKIIEKRQSVAFWCNPISGHATLYWYQQILGQGPKLLIQFQNNGVVDDSQLPKDRFSAERLKGVDSTLKIQPAKLEDSAVYLCASSAPLLGRGGETQYFGPGTRLLVL.

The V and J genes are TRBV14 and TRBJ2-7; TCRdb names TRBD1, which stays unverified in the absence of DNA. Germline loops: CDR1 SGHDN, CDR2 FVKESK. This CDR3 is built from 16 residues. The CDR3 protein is CASSRHRVGAEHEQYF.

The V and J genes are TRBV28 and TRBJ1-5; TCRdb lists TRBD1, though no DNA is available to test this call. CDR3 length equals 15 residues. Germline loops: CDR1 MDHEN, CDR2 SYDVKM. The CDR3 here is CASSFLREENQPQHF.

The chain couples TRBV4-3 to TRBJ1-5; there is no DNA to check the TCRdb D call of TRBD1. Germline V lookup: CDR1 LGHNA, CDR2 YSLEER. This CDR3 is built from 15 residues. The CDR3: CASSGTPGANQPQHF.

CDR3 region: CASSLIRQGDTEAFF. The chain joins TRBV7-9 to TRBJ1-1; checking the TCRdb D call of TRBD1 is not possible without DNA. The CDR3 consists of 15 residues. Germline V CDR1 and CDR2: SEHNR, FQNEAQ (reference sequence).

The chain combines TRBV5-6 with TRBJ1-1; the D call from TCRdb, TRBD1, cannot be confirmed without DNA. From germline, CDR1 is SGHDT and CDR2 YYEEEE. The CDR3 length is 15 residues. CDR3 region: CASSLLGPTNTEAFF.